This T cell receptor beta chain was recorded in a study of blood T cell repertoires in COVID-19. Study-level information: COVID-19 samples from acute and convalescent phases originated in the United States, Italy and Spain. PBMCs, B-cell-depleted T cells, or T cells were the source of the cDNA or gDNA that made up the material.

The CDR3 spans 15 residues. V was clipped by 0 bases and J by 3 bases, with 10 bases between them. Germline-derived CDR1 and CDR2 are LGHNA and YNFKEQ. Original methodology: Amplification of reference gene primers provided the estimated nucleated cell counts. Method: immunoSEQ multiplex PCR; TCRdb's copy keeps in-frame clones and lacks some. V, J and clone size reflect that table, while D and trimming were determined from the DNA. The data hold more than 85,000 clones, with roughly 87% observed a single time. Source material: peripheral blood. The chain uses TRBV4-2 and TRBJ2-3, with a possible D match to TRBD2 (5 bases). This sequence originates from a woman aged 55 to 70 with acute or convalescent COVID-19. The CDR3 is CASSQDSGGTDTQYF. CDR3 nucleotides: TGTGCCAGCAGCCAAGACTCAGGAGGTACAGATACGCAGTATTTT.